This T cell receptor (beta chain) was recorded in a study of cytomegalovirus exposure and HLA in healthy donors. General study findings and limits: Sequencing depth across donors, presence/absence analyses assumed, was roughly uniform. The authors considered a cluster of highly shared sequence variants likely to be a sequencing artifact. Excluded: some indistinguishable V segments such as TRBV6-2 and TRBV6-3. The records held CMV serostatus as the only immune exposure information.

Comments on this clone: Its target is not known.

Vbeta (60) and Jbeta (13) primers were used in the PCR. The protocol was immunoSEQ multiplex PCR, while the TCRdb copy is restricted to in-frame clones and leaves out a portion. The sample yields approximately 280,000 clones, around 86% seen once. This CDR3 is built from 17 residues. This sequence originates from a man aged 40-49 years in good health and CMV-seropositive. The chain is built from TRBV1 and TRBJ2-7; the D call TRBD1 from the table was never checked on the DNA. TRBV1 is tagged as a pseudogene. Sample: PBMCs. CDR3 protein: CTSSQEGQGDSAYEQYF. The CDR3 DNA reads TGCACCAGCAGCCAAGAAGGGCAGGGGGATTCAGCCTACGAGCAGTACTTC.